This TCR beta chain was recorded in a study of CXCR3-negative and CXCR3-positive naive CD8 T cells. With regard to this clonotype: Its antigen remains unidentified.

Carrying UMI labels, the TRB cDNA libraries were prepared through 5' RACE. Reprocessing the 5' RACE reads, TCRdb reports a single entry for every CDR3 protein and omits DNA. The sample has some 150,000 distinct CDR3 sequences. Study-wide results and caveats: Relative to CXCR3-negative naive cells, CXCR3-positive naive cells had more hydrophobic TRB CDR3s.

This CDR3 is 14 amino acids long. Germline CDR1 reads SGHAT; CDR2 reads FQNNGV. This chain connects TRBV11-2 to TRBJ1-1; as DNA is missing, the TRBD1 call by TCRdb cannot be tested. Specimen: naive CXCR3+ CD8+ T cells from blood. As to subset: CD45RO-CCR7+CD27+CD95- naive CD8+ T cells expressing CXCR3 (TNR3+). The sequence came from a human donor in good health. Some clones in this sample may be carry-over from other donors' samples. The CDR3 here is CASSGQGANTEAFF. Full variable domain (rest looked up from reference TRBV11-2 and TRBJ1-1): EAGVAQSPRYKIIEKRQSVAFWCNPISGHATLYWYQQILGQGPKLLIQFQNNGVVDDSQLPKDRFSAERLKGVDSTLKIQPAKLEDSAVYLCASSGQGANTEAFFGQGTRLTVV.